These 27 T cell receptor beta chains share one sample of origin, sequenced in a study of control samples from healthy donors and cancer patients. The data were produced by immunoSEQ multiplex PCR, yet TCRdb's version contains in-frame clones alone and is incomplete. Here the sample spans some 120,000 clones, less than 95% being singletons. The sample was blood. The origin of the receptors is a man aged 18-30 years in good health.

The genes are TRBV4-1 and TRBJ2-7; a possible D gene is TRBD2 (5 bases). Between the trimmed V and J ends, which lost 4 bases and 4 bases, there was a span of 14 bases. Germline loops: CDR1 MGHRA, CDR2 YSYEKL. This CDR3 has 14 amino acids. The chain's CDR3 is CASSPLPGGYEQYF. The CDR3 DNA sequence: TGCGCCAGCAGCCCCCTCCCCGGCGGGTACGAGCAGTACTTC.

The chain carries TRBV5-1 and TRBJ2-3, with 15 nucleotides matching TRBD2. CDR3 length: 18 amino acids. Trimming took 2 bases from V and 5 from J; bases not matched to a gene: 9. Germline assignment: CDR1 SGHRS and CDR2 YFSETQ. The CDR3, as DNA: TGCGCCAGCAGCTTTGGGACTAGCGGGGGGCCGAGGAGAGATACGCAGTATTTT. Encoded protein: CASSFGTSGGPRRDTQYF.

The CDR3 DNA is TGTGCCAGCAGCCGGCTAGCGGGGAGCGGGGATACGCAGTATTTT. It specifies CASSRLAGSGDTQYF. V usage is TRBV2 and J usage is TRBJ2-3; 9 nucleotides align to TRBD2. J lost 6 bases, V lost 6 bases, and 10 bases had no gene match. Per the germline V gene, CDR1 is SNHLY and CDR2 is FYNNEI. The CDR3 sequence is 15 residues long.

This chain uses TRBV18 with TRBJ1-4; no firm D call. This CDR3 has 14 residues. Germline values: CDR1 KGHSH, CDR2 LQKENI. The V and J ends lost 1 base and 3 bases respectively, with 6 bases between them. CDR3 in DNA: TGTGCCAGCTCACCACGGCCGGCTAATGAAAAACTGTTTTTT. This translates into CASSPRPANEKLFF.

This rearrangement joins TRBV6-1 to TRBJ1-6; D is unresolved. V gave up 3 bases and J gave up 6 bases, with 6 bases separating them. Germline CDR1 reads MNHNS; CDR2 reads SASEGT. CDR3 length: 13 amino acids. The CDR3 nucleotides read TGTGCCAGCAGTGATTTTTCTAATTCACCCCTCCACTTT. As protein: CASSDFSNSPLHF.

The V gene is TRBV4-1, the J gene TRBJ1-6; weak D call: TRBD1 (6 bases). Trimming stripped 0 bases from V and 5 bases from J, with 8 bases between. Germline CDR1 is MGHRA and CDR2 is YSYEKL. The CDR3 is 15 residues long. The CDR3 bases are TGCGCCAGCAGCCAAGAAGGACAGAATAATTCACCCCTCCACTTT. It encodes CASSQEGQNNSPLHF.

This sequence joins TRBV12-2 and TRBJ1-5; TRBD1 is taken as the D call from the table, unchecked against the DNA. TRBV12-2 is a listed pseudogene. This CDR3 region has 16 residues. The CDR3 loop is CASRPLGQYSNQPQHF. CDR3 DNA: TGTGCAAGTCGCCCCCTCGGACAGTATAGCAATCAGCCCCAGCATTTT.

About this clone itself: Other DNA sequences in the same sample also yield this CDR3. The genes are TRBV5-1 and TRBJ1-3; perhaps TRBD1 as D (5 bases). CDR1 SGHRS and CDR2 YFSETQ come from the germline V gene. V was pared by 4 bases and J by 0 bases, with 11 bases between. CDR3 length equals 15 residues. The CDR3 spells CASSRDPSSGNTIYF. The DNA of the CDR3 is TGCGCCAGCAGCCGGGACCCGAGCTCTGGAAACACCATATATTTT.

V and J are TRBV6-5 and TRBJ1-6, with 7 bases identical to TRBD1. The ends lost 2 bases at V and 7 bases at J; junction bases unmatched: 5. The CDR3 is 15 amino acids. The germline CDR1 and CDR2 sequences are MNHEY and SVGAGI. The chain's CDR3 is CASSYAGTENSPLHF. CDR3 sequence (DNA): TGTGCCAGCAGTTACGCCGGGACAGAGAATTCACCCCTCCACTTT.

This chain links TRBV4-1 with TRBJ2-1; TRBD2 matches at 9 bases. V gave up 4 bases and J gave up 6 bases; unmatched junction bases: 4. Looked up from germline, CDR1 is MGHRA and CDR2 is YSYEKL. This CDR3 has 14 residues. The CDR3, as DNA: TGCGCCAGCAGCCCGGGACTAGCCTCCAATGAGCAGTTCTTC. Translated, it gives CASSPGLASNEQFF.

For the CDR3, the DNA is TGTGCCGGCGGACTAAACCAAGAGACCCAGTACTTC. It codes for CAGGLNQETQYF. The chain recombines TRBV6-5 with TRBJ2-5; possible D gene TRBD2, 6 bases. From germline, CDR1 is MNHEY and CDR2 SVGAGI. This CDR3 contains 12 residues. V was trimmed by 11 bases and J by 0 bases, leaving 10 bases between them.

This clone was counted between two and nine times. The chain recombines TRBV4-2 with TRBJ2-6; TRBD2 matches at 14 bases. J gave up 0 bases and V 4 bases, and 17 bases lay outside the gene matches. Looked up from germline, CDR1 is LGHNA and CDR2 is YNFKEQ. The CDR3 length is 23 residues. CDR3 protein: CASSPKAGTSGGLSLSGANVLTF. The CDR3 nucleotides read TGTGCCAGCAGCCCTAAAGCCGGGACTAGCGGGGGACTCTCTCTCTCTGGGGCCAACGTCCTGACTTTC.

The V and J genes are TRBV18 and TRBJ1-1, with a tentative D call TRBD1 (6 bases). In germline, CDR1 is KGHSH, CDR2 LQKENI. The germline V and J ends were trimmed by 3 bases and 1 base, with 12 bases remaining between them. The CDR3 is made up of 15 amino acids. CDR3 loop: CASSPLAQGNTEAFF. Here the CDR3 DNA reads TGTGCCAGCTCACCCTTAGCACAGGGGAACACTGAAGCTTTCTTT.

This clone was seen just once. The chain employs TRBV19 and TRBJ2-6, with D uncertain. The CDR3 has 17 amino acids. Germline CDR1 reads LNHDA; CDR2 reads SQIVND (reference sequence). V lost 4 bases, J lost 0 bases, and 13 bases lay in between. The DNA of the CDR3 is TGTGCCAGTAGTAGGATAGATTTCAGCTCTGGGGCCAACGTCCTGACTTTC. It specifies CASSRIDFSSGANVLTF.

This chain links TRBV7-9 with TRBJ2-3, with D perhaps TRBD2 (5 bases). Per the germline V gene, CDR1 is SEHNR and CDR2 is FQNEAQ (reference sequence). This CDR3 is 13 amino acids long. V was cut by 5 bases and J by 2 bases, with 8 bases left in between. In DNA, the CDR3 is TGTGCCAGCAGCCGGGGATACACAGATACGCAGTATTTT. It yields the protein CASSRGYTDTQYF.

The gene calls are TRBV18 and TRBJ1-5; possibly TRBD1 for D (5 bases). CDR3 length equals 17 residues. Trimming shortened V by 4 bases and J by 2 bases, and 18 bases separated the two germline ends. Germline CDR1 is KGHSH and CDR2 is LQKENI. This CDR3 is CASSQAGGAIGNQPQHF. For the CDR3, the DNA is TGTGCCAGCTCACAGGCGGGCGGGGCGATTGGCAATCAGCCCCAGCATTTT.

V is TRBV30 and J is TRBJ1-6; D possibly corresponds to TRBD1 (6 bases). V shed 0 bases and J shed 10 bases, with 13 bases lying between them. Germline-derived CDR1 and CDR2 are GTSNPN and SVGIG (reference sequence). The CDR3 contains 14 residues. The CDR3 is CAWSVGAGVSPLHF. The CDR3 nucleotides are TGTGCCTGGAGTGTAGGGGCAGGGGTCTCACCCCTCCACTTT.

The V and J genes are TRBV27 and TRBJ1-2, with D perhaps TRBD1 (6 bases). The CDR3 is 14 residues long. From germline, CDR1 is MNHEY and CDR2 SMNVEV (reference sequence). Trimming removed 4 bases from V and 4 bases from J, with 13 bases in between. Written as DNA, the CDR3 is TGTGCCAGCAGTTCCCTTGACAGGCTCTATGGCTACACCTTC. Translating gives CASSSLDRLYGYTF.

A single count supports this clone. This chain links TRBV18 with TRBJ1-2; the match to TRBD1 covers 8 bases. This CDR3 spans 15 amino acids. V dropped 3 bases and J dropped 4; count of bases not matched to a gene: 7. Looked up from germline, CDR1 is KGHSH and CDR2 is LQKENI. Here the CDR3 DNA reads TGTGCCAGCTCACCGATTTCCGGGACAGGCTATGGCTACACCTTC. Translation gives CASSPISGTGYGYTF.

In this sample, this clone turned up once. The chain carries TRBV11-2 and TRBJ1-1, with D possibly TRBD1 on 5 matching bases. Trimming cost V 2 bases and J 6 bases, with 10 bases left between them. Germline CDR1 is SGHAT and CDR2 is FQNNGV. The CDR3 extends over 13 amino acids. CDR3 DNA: TGTGCCAGCAGCTTATGGGGCGGCGCTGAAGCTTTCTTT. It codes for CASSLWGGAEAFF.

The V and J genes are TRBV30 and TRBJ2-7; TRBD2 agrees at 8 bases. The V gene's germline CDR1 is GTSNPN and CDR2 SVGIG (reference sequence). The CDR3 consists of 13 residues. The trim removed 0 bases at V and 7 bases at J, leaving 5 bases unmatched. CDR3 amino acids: CAWSVAGAGEQYF. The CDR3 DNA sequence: TGTGCCTGGAGTGTAGCGGGGGCGGGTGAGCAGTACTTC.

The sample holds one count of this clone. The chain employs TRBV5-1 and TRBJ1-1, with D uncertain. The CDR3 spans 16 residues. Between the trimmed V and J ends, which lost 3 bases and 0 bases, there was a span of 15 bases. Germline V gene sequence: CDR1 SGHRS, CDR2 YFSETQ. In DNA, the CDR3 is TGCGCCAGCAGCTCGAAATCTGACAACCTGAACACTGAAGCTTTCTTT. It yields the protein CASSSKSDNLNTEAFF.

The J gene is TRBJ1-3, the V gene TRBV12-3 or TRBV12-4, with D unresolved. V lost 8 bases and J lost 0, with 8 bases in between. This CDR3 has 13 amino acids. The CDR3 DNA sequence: TGTGCCAGCCAGAGGGACTCTGGAAACACCATATATTTT. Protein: CASQRDSGNTIYF.

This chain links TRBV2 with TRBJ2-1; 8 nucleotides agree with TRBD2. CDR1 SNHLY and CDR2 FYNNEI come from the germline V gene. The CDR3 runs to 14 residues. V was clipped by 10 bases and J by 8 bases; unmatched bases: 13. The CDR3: CATPPGGPDHEQFF. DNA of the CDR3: TGTGCCACCCCTCCGGGGGGGCCGGATCATGAGCAGTTCTTC. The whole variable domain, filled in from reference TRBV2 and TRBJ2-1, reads EPEVTQTPSHQVTQMGQEVILRCVPISNHLYFYWYRQILGQKVEFLVSFYNNEISEKSEIFDDQFSVERPDGSNFTLKIRSTKLEDSAMYFCATPPGGPDHEQFFGPGTRLTVL.

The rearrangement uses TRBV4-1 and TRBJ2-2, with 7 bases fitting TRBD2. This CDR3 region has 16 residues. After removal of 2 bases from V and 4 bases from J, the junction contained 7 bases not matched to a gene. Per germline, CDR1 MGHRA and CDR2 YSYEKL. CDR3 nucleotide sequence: TGCGCCAGCAGCCAATCTAATCCGGGGGGCACCGGGGAGCTGTTTTTT. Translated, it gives CASSQSNPGGTGELFF.

The CDR3 protein is CASSQVASGSYNEQFF. The CDR3 DNA sequence: TGTGCCAGCAGCCAAGTGGCTAGCGGGTCCTACAATGAGCAGTTCTTC. The chain links TRBV3-1 (or the pseudogene TRBV3-2) to TRBJ2-1; TRBD2 agrees at 8 bases. From germline, CDR1 is LGHDT and CDR2 YNNKEL (reference sequence). The length of the CDR3 is 16 residues. V lost 1 base, J lost 1 base, and 3 bases stayed unmatched.

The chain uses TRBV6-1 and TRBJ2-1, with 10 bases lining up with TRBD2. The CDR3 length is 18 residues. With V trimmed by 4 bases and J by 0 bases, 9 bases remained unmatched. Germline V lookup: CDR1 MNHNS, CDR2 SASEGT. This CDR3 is CASSGPSGGISSYNEQFF. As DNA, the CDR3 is TGTGCCAGCAGTGGTCCTAGCGGGGGAATAAGCTCCTACAATGAGCAGTTCTTC.